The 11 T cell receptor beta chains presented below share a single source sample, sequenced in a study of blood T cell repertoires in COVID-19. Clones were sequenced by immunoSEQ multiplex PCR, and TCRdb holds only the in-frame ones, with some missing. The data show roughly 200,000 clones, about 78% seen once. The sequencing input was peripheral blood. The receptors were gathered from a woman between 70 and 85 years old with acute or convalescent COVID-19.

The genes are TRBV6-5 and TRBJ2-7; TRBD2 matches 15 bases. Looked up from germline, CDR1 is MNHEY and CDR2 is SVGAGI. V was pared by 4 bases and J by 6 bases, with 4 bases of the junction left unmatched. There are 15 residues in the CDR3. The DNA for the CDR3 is TGTGCCAGCAGTTCGCAGGGACTAGCGGGAGGCGAGCAGTACTTC. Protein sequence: CASSSQGLAGGEQYF.

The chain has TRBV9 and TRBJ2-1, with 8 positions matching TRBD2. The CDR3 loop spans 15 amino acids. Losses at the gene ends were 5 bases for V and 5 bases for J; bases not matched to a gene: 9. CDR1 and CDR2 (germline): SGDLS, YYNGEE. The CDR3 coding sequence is TGTGCCAGCAGGATATCCGGACTAGCCGACAATGAGCAGTTCTTC. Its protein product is CASRISGLADNEQFF.

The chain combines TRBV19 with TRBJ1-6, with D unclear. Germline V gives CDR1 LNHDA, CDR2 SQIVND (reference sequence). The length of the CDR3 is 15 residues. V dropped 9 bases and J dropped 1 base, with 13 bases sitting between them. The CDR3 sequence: CASVPGDSYNSPLHF. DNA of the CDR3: TGTGCCAGCGTACCCGGTGATTCCTATAATTCACCCCTCCACTTT.

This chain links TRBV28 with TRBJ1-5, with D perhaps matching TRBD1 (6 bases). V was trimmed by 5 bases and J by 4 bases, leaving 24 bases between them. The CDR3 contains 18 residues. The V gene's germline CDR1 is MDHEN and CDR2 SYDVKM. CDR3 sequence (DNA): TGTGCCAGCAGTGGTCCACCCATGAGCAGGGGTAAGAATCAGCCCCAGCATTTT. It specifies CASSGPPMSRGKNQPQHF.

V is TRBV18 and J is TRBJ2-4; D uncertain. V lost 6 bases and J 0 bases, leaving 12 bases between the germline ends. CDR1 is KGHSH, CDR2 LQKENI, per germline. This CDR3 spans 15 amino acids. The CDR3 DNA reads TGTGCCAGCTCCCCTGCCGGGTTAGCCAAAAACATTCAGTACTTC. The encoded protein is CASSPAGLAKNIQYF.

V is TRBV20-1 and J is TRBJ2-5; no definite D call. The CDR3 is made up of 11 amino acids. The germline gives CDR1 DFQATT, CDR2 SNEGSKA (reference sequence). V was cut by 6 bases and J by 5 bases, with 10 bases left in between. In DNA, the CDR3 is TGCAGTGCCCCCTCCCCCGAGACCCAGTACTTC. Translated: CSAPSPETQYF.

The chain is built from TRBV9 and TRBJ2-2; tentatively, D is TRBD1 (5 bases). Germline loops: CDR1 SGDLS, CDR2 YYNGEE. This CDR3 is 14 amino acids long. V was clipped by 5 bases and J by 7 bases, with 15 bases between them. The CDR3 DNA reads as TGTGCCAGCAGTAAACTCAGGGATCACGGGGAGCTGTTTTTT. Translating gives CASSKLRDHGELFF.

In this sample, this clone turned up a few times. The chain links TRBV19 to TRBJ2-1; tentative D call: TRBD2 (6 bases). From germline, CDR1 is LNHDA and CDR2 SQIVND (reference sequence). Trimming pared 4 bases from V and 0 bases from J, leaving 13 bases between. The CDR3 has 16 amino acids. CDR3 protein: CASSTYAGSSYNEQFF. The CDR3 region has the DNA TGTGCCAGTAGTACATACGCGGGGAGCTCCTACAATGAGCAGTTCTTC. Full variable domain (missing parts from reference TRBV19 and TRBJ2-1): DGGITQSPKYLFRKEGQNVTLSCEQNLNHDAMYWYRQDPGQGLRLIYYSQIVNDFQKGDIAEGYSVSREKKESFPLTVTSAQKNPTAFYLCASSTYAGSSYNEQFFGPGTRLTVL.

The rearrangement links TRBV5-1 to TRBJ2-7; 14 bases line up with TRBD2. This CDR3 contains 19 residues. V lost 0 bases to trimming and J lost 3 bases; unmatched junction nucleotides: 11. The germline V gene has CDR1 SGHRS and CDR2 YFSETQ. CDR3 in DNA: TGCGCCAGCAGCTTGGGGGCCGGGACTAGCGGGAGAAACTACTACGAGCAGTACTTC. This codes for CASSLGAGTSGRNYYEQYF.

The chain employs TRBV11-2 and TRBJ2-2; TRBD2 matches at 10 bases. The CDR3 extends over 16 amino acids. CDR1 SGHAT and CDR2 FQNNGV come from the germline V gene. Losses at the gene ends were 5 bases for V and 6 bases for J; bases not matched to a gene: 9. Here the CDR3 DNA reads TGTGCCAGCAGCCCTTGGGCTAGCGGGAGAGCCGGGGAGCTGTTTTTT. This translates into CASSPWASGRAGELFF. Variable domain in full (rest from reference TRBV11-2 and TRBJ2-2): EAGVAQSPRYKIIEKRQSVAFWCNPISGHATLYWYQQILGQGPKLLIQFQNNGVVDDSQLPKDRFSAERLKGVDSTLKIQPAKLEDSAVYLCASSPWASGRAGELFFGEGSRLTVL.

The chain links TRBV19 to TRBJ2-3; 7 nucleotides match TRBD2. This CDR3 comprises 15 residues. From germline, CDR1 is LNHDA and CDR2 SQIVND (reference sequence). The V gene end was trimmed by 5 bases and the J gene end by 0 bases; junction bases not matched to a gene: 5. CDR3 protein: CASSDWGGSTDTQYF. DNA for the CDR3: TGTGCCAGTAGTGACTGGGGGGGGAGCACAGATACGCAGTATTTT.